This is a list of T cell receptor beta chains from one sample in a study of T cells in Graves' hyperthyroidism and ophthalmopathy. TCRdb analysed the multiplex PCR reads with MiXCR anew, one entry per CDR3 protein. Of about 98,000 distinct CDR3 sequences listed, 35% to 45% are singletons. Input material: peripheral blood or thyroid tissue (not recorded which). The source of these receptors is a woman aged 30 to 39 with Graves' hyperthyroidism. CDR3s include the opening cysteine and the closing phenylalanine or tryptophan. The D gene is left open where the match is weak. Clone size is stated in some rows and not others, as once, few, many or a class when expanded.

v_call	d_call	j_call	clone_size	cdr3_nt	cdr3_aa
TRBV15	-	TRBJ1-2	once	TGTGCCACCAGCAGAGACAGGGGAAGTAGGGGCTACACCTTC	CATSRDRGSRGYTF
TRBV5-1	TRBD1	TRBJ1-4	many	TGCGCCAGCAGCCCACAACGACAGGGGCATGAAAAACTGTTTTTT	CASSPQRQGHEKLFF
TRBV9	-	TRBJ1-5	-	TGTGCCAGCTCAGGTCAGAATAGCAATCAGCCCCAGCATTTT	CASSGQNSNQPQHF
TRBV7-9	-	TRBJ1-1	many	TGTGCCAGCAGGGCGTGGGCAGGAAACGCTTTCTTT	CASRAWAGNAFF
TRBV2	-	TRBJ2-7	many	TGTGCCAGCAGTACGACTAGAGAATTTTACGAGCAGTACTTC	CASSTTREFYEQYF
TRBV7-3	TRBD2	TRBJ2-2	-	TGTGCCAGCAGAGGACTAGCGGGAACCGGGAAGCTGTTTTTT	CASRGLAGTGKLFF
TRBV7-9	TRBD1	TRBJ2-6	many	TGTGCCAGCAGCTTGGGACAGTCTGGGGCCAACGTCCTGACTTTC	CASSLGQSGANVLTF
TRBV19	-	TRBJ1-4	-	TGTTCCAGTAGTGAACCTGAAGACCGGGATGAAAAGCTGTTTTTT	CSSSEPEDRDEKLFF
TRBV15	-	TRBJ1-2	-	TGTGCCACCAGCAGCCTACAGGGAGCCTATGGCTACACCTTC	CATSSLQGAYGYTF
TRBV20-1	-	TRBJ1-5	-	TGCAGTGCTAGGGGGGGACAGCCCCAGCATTTT	CSARGGQPQHF
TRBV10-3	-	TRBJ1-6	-	TGTGCCAGCAAGACCCGGCAGGGGTATTCACCCCTCCACTTT	CASKTRQGYSPLHF
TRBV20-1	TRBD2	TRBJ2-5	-	TGCAGTGCGCCGGGACTAGCGGGAGGGCCCCAGACCCAGTACTTC	CSAPGLAGGPQTQYF
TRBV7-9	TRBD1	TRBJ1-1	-	TGTGCCAGTACCCGACAGGGGTTGAACACTGAAGCTTTCTTT	CASTRQGLNTEAFF